The entry below gives a single T cell receptor (beta chain) sequence along with its context. V dropped 4 bases and J dropped 3; count of bases not matched to a gene: 6. This CDR3 is 16 amino acids long. Germline values: CDR1 MNHEY, CDR2 SVGAGI. Study processing details: Using reference gene primer amplification, nucleated cell counts were estimated. The method was immunoSEQ multiplex PCR; TCRdb's version includes in-frame clones alone and lacks a portion of them. Clonal size and the V and J genes are those of that table, whereas D and trimming came from the DNA. Of over 110,000 clones in the sample, roughly three quarters were seen once. The data belong to a study of blood T cell repertoires in COVID-19. Study details: Whether acute or convalescent, the COVID-19 samples came from the United States, Italy and Spain.

The origin of this receptor is a woman aged 55-69 years with acute or convalescent COVID-19. Sequencing was done on a sample of peripheral blood. The chain combines TRBV6-5 with TRBJ2-7; TRBD2 agrees at 13 bases. The CDR3 region is CASSLSGTSGNYEQYF. The CDR3 coding sequence is TGTGCCAGCAGTTTATCCGGGACTAGCGGGAACTACGAGCAGTACTTC.